The 29 T cell receptor beta chains listed next were all sequenced from one sample in a study of shared clonotypes between healthy human individuals. Libraries were prepared by immunoSEQ multiplex PCR; TCRdb keeps only in-frame clonotypes and omits some of them. Of about 2 million clones in the sample, about 95% were seen once. The naive CD8 fraction comprised CD45RO-negative cells positively selected for CCR7 and excluded terminally differentiated effector memory CD45RA+ cells. The sequenced material came from naive CD8+ T cells sorted from blood. Every receptor here comes from a man aged 18 to 30 in good health.

The V call is TRBV4-3, the J call TRBJ1-5; 8 nucleotides match TRBD1. Germline lookup yields CDR1 LGHNA and CDR2 YSLEER. With V trimmed by 3 bases and J by 7 bases, 5 bases remained unmatched. The CDR3 is 14 residues long. The CDR3 sequence is CASSQDRVGQPQHF. Written as DNA, the CDR3 is TGCGCCAGCAGCCAGGACAGGGTTGGACAGCCCCAGCATTTT.

The chain is built from TRBV7-9 and TRBJ1-3; D unclear. From germline, CDR1 is SEHNR and CDR2 FQNEAQ (reference sequence). This CDR3 is built from 15 residues. V dropped 6 bases and J dropped 4 bases, with 16 bases sitting between them. Here the CDR3 DNA reads TGTGCCAGCAGTCGTCAGATCGCCGCGGGAAACACCATATATTTT. Translating it yields CASSRQIAAGNTIYF.

With regard to this clone: Within the sample, other DNA sequences also encode this same CDR3. The V and J genes are TRBV7-9 and TRBJ1-6; D gene ambiguous. The length of the CDR3 is 12 residues. Germline V gene data show CDR1 as SEHNR and CDR2 as FQNEAQ (reference sequence). The germline V and J ends were trimmed by 5 bases and 9 bases, with 8 bases remaining between them. The DNA for the CDR3 is TGTGCCAGCAGCCTAGGGAGTTCACCCCTCCACTTT. It translates to CASSLGSSPLHF.

The rearrangement links TRBV15 to TRBJ2-1; D unresolved. V lost 1 base, J lost 8 bases, and 6 bases lay in between. This CDR3 comprises 12 residues. Germline loops: CDR1 LNHNV, CDR2 YYDKDF (reference sequence). CDR3 coding DNA: TGTGCCACCAGCAGAGGAGAGGATGAGCAGTTCTTC. As protein: CATSRGEDEQFF.

CDR3 in amino acids: CASSLAISDTEAFF. CDR3 nucleotides: TGTGCCAGCAGCTTAGCGATTTCCGACACTGAAGCTTTCTTT. This chain links TRBV7-6 with TRBJ1-1, with unresolved D. The CDR3 consists of 14 residues. Germline V gene lookup returns CDR1 SGHVS and CDR2 FNYEAQ. The germline V and J ends were trimmed by 0 bases and 3 bases, with 8 bases remaining between them.

The gene calls are TRBV27 and TRBJ2-7; no clear D. The V gene's germline CDR1 is MNHEY and CDR2 SMNVEV (reference sequence). The CDR3 runs 14 residues. Trimming took off 3 bases at V and 0 bases at J, with 9 bases between the two ends. Written as DNA, the CDR3 is TGTGCCAGCAGTTTCCAGTTGAGCTCCTACGAGCAGTACTTC. Translating it yields CASSFQLSSYEQYF.

This rearrangement joins TRBV10-3 to TRBJ2-5; unclear D gene. The CDR3 is 16 amino acids. Per the germline V gene, CDR1 is ENHRY and CDR2 is SYGVKD. The V gene lost 3 bases and the J gene lost 1 base, with 15 bases spanning the gap. Here the CDR3 reads CAISDPPQVGQETQYF. CDR3 nucleotides: TGTGCCATCAGTGACCCCCCCCAGGTGGGCCAAGAGACCCAGTACTTC.

DNA of the CDR3: TGTGCCAGCAGGGAGGGAAACATTCAGTACTTC. It specifies CASREGNIQYF. The chain couples TRBV6-1 to TRBJ2-4; tentative D call: TRBD2 (6 bases). Germline V CDR1 and CDR2: MNHNS, SASEGT. The CDR3 extends over 11 amino acids. Trimming took off 6 bases at V and 6 bases at J, with 6 bases between the two ends.

The sample holds one count of this clone. The chain couples TRBV19 to TRBJ2-7; D may be TRBD1 (5 bases). The V and J ends lost 5 bases and 3 bases respectively, with 17 bases between them. Germline V CDR1 and CDR2: LNHDA, SQIVND (reference sequence). The CDR3 spans 15 residues. The CDR3 here is CASSLRQNYFYEQYF. CDR3 DNA sequence: TGTGCCAGTAGTCTCCGACAGAATTATTTCTACGAGCAGTACTTC.

The table lists this clone with a count of one. This chain joins TRBV7-2 and TRBJ2-5, with D perhaps matching TRBD1 (5 bases). Deletions cut 2 bases from V and 5 bases from J, with 18 bases between. This CDR3 has 16 amino acids. Germline CDR1 reads SGHTA; CDR2 reads FQGNSA. CDR3 in amino acids: CASSLNLEGAEETQYF. CDR3 sequence (DNA): TGTGCCAGCAGCTTAAATCTGGAAGGGGCGGAGGAGACCCAGTACTTC.

The chain uses TRBV30 and TRBJ2-7; D may be TRBD1 (6 bases). The germline V gene has CDR1 GTSNPN and CDR2 SVGIG (reference sequence). The CDR3 covers 14 residues. Trimming pared 3 bases from V and 3 bases from J, leaving 15 bases between. The CDR3 region has the DNA TGTGCCTGGAGCGCCCTGGACAGTGACTACGAGCAGTACTTC. It is translated as CAWSALDSDYEQYF.

Turning to this clone: Distinct nucleotide sequences in the sample also encode this CDR3. The rearrangement joins TRBV7-9 to TRBJ2-7; TRBD2 matches 11 bases. The V and J ends lost 4 bases and 1 base, in that order; junction bases with no gene match: 3. This CDR3 spans 15 amino acids. CDR1 is SEHNR, CDR2 FQNEAQ, per germline (reference sequence). CDR3 region: CASSSGTSGSYEQYF. DNA of the CDR3: TGTGCCAGCAGCTCCGGGACTAGCGGTTCCTACGAGCAGTACTTC.

The chain links TRBV9 to TRBJ2-7, with TRBD2 matching 9 bases. Germline-derived CDR1 and CDR2 are SGDLS and YYNGEE. CDR3 length: 16 amino acids. The V gene end was trimmed by 0 bases and the J gene end by 6 bases; junction bases not matched to a gene: 10. The CDR3 bases are TGTGCCAGCAGCGTAGGAGATAGCGGGAGCAAGGGCGAGCAGTACTTC. Translated, it gives CASSVGDSGSKGEQYF.

The rearrangement uses TRBV27 and TRBJ2-1; 10 nucleotides agree with TRBD2. V gave up 5 bases and J gave up 7 bases; unmatched junction bases: 8. Germline CDR1 reads MNHEY; CDR2 reads SMNVEV (reference sequence). The CDR3 has 15 residues. CDR3 DNA sequence: TGTGCCAGCAGTGAGGGGGCTAGCGGGAGAAATGAGCAGTTCTTC. This encodes CASSEGASGRNEQFF.

This clone has just one count. The chain has TRBV4-3 and TRBJ1-4; D remains ambiguous. The CDR3 covers 14 residues. CDR1 LGHNA and CDR2 YSLEER come from the germline V gene. The V end lost 0 bases, the J end lost 6 bases, and 8 bases lay between the germline ends. In DNA, the CDR3 is TGCGCCAGCAGCCAAGACCTGGCACATGAAAAACTGTTTTTT. Protein: CASSQDLAHEKLFF.

The CDR3 here is CASIPGQGTGELFF. DNA of the CDR3: TGTGCCAGCATTCCGGGACAGGGAACCGGGGAGCTGTTTTTT. V and J are TRBV2 and TRBJ2-2; TRBD1 aligns across 9 bases. Germline-derived CDR1 and CDR2 are SNHLY and FYNNEI. J lost 5 bases, V lost 7 bases, and 5 bases had no gene match. The CDR3 contains 14 residues.

About this clone: Other DNA variants within this sample encode the same CDR3. The rearrangement joins TRBV27 to TRBJ2-1; 11 positions agree with TRBD2. This CDR3 comprises 15 residues. After removal of 6 bases from V and 5 bases from J, the junction contained 6 bases not matched to a gene. Looked up from germline, CDR1 is MNHEY and CDR2 is SMNVEV (reference sequence). The CDR3 sequence: CASRLLAGGNNEQFF. CDR3 sequence (DNA): TGTGCCAGCAGACTATTAGCGGGAGGGAACAATGAGCAGTTCTTC.

This clone has more than one count but fewer than ten. In the same sample, other DNA sequences code for this CDR3. This chain links TRBV5-4 with TRBJ2-3; no definite D call. The V gene's germline CDR1 is SGHNT and CDR2 YYREEE (reference sequence). V was pared by 2 bases and J by 0 bases, with 10 bases between. The CDR3 is made up of 15 amino acids. The chain's CDR3 is CASSLGGISTDTQYF. In nucleotides, the CDR3 is TGTGCCAGCAGCTTAGGTGGGATTAGCACAGATACGCAGTATTTT. The variable domain in full, with the rest retrieved from reference TRBV5-4 and TRBJ2-3, is ETGVTQSPTHLIKTRGQQVTLRCSSQSGHNTVSWYQQALGQGPQFIFQYYREEENGRGNFPPRFSGLQFPNYSSELNVNALELDDSALYLCASSLGGISTDTQYFGPGTRLTVL.

J is TRBJ2-3 and V is TRBV11-2; a weak D match, TRBD1 (6 bases). Germline V gene lookup returns CDR1 SGHAT and CDR2 FQNNGV. V shed 6 bases and J shed 1 base, with 14 bases lying between them. The CDR3 has 15 amino acids. Here the CDR3 DNA reads TGTGCCAGCAGGGTTGGGGACACCGGCACAGATACGCAGTATTTT. Its translation is CASRVGDTGTDTQYF.

This chain joins TRBV15 and TRBJ2-5; 12 nucleotides line up with TRBD2. The CDR3 sequence is 19 residues long. The germline gives CDR1 LNHNV, CDR2 YYDKDF (reference sequence). With 0 bases clipped from V and 5 bases from J, the junction kept 13 bases outside the gene matches. The CDR3 here is CATSRDLVGTSGYGETQYF. For the CDR3, the DNA is TGTGCCACCAGCAGAGATCTAGTAGGGACTAGCGGGTATGGGGAGACCCAGTACTTC.

Concerning this clone: At the DNA level, this CDR3 is encoded by other sequences in the same sample as well. V gene TRBV7-9 combines with J gene TRBJ2-7, with 9 nucleotides matching TRBD2. Unmatched junction bases numbered 4, after V lost 5 bases and J lost 2 bases. The CDR3 is 14 residues long. In germline, CDR1 is SEHNR, CDR2 FQNEAQ (reference sequence). This CDR3 reads CASSPTSGAYEQYF. For the CDR3, the DNA is TGTGCCAGCAGCCCGACTAGCGGAGCCTACGAGCAGTACTTC.

The chain links TRBV4-1 to TRBJ2-3; the D is unclear. The CDR3 has 14 residues. Germline V gives CDR1 MGHRA, CDR2 YSYEKL. Trimming shortened V by 1 base and J by 7 bases, and 12 bases separated the two germline ends. The CDR3 bases are TGCGCCAGCAGCCAAGCCACGCCGGGCTATACGCAGTATTTT. This encodes CASSQATPGYTQYF.

A note on this clone: Other DNA sequences in this specimen translate into the identical CDR3. J is TRBJ1-1 and V is TRBV6-6; no clear D. The CDR3 length is 12 residues. Germline assignment: CDR1 MNHNY and CDR2 SVGAGI (reference sequence). Deletions cut 2 bases from V and 2 bases from J, with 3 bases between. This CDR3 is CASSYVNTEAFF. DNA for the CDR3: TGTGCCAGCAGTTACGTCAACACTGAAGCTTTCTTT.

Comment on this clone: At the DNA level, this CDR3 is encoded by other sequences in the same sample as well. The chain has TRBV7-9 and TRBJ2-7; no firm D call. The CDR3 loop spans 13 amino acids. Per the germline V gene, CDR1 is SEHNR and CDR2 is FQNEAQ (reference sequence). Trimming removed 3 bases at V and 1 base at J, with 7 bases between. The CDR3, as DNA: TGTGCCAGCAGCTTGGGTTGGTCCTACGAGCAGTACTTC. Protein sequence: CASSLGWSYEQYF.

V usage is TRBV5-6 and J usage is TRBJ1-5; D remains unclear. CDR3 size: 16 residues. Germline-derived CDR1 and CDR2 are SGHDT and YYEEEE. Trimming took off 0 bases at V and 4 bases at J, with 14 bases between the two ends. As DNA, the CDR3 is TGTGCCAGCAGCTTGGCCGGAAGCGTCAGTAATCAGCCCCAGCATTTT. Translating it yields CASSLAGSVSNQPQHF.

The chain couples TRBV12-5 to TRBJ2-7; no clear D. CDR3 length: 11 residues. Trimming shortened V by 3 bases and J by 9 bases, and 9 bases separated the two germline ends. In germline, CDR1 is LGHNT, CDR2 FRNRAP. CDR3 DNA sequence: TGTGCTAGTGGTTTTAACGCGTGGCAGTACTTC. Encoded protein: CASGFNAWQYF.

This clone occurred once. V gene TRBV7-2 combines with J gene TRBJ2-1; TRBD2 matches at 12 bases. V lost 1 base and J lost 10; bases outside the gene matches: 8. The CDR3 consists of 16 residues. The germline V gene has CDR1 SGHTA and CDR2 FQGNSA. This CDR3 reads CASSLDPSGRAREQFF. The CDR3 DNA reads TGTGCCAGCAGCTTAGATCCTAGCGGGAGGGCCAGAGAGCAGTTCTTC.

The chain is built from TRBV9 and TRBJ2-1, with TRBD2 as a possible D gene (6 bases). The CDR3 is 17 amino acids. V gave up 0 bases and J gave up 0 bases, with 13 bases separating them. Germline CDR1 and CDR2: SGDLS and YYNGEE. CDR3 amino acids: CASSVATETSSYNEQFF. In DNA form, the CDR3 reads TGTGCCAGCAGCGTAGCTACGGAGACTAGCTCCTACAATGAGCAGTTCTTC.

This clone was found a few times. DNA of the CDR3: TGCAGCGTGGGACAGCGCCTTAACTACGAGCAGTACTTC. It specifies CSVGQRLNYEQYF. The rearrangement links TRBV29-1 to TRBJ2-7, with 7 bases aligning to TRBD1. Germline CDR1 reads SQVTM; CDR2 reads ANQGSEA. The CDR3 length is 13 residues. Trimming cost V 6 bases and J 3 bases; bases outside gene matches: 8.